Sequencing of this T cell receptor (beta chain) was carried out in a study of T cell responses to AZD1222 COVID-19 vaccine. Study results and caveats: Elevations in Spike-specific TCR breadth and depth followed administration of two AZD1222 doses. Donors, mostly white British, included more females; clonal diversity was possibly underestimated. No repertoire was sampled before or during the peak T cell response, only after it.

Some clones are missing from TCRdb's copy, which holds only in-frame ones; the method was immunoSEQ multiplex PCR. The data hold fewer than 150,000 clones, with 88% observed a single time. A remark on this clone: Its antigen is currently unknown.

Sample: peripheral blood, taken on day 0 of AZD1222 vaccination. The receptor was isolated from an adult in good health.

The CDR3, as DNA: TGTGCCAGTAGTATAGGGAGGGTGCGTCAGCCCCAGCATTTT. Protein sequence: CASSIGRVRQPQHF. The chain has TRBV19 and TRBJ1-5; D call uncertain. Germline CDR1 reads LNHDA; CDR2 reads SQIVND (reference sequence). This CDR3 has 14 residues. The V end lost 1 base, the J end lost 6 bases, and 10 bases lay between the germline ends.